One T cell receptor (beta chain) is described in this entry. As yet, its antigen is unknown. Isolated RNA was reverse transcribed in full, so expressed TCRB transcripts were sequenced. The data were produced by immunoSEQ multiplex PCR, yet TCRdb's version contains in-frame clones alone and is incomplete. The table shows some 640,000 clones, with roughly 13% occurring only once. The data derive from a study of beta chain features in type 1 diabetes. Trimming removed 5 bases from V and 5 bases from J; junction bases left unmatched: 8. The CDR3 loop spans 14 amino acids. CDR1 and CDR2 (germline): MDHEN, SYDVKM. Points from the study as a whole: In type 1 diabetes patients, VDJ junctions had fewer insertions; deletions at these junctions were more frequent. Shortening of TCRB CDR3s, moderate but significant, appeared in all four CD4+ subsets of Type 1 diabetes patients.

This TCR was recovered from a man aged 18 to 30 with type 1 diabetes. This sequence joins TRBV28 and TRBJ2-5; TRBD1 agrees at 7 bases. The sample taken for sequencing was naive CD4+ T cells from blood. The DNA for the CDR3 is TGTGCCAGCAGTGAATCGACAGGGTATGAGACCCAGTACTTC. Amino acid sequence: CASSESTGYETQYF.